This TCR beta chain was found in a study of cytomegalovirus exposure and HLA in healthy donors. General observations from the study: In a later analysis, HLA-C alleles had the fewest associated TCRs, DRB1 alleles the most. Rare sequences made up most TCRs, while some public TCRs were found in many donors. Using the classifier, cytomegalovirus status was reportedly diagnosed with high specificity and sensitivity.

With 60 Vbeta and 13 Jbeta primers, the PCR was carried out. This table comes from immunoSEQ multiplex PCR, and its TCRdb copy is limited to in-frame clones, with some not included. The top ten clones hold around 3% of a sample with about 120,000 clones, more than 60% of them seen once. The germline V gene encodes CDR1 MNHNS and CDR2 SASEGT. The CDR3 runs 14 residues. Trimming took off 1 base at V and 6 bases at J, with 9 bases between the two ends. In its sample, this clone was seen once. Its specificity is not known. Sequenced sample: PBMCs. The clonotype was recovered from a woman between 35 and 50 years old in good health and CMV-seropositive. The V gene is TRBV6-1, the J gene TRBJ2-2; D gene unclear. The CDR3 bases are TGTGCCAGCAGTGAAGGAAGCCTCCCCGGGGAGCTGTTTTTT. Protein sequence: CASSEGSLPGELFF.